This is a list of T cell receptor beta chains from one sample in a study of cytomegalovirus exposure and HLA in healthy donors. Measured with immunoSEQ multiplex PCR; TCRdb has only the in-frame clones, and not every one. The table includes about 120,000 clones, 65% to 85% detected once. The sequenced sample consisted of PBMCs. The receptor source for this set is a man over 45 in good health and CMV-seropositive. CDR3s include the opening cysteine and the closing phenylalanine or tryptophan. A D gene is named only where the DNA matches it firmly. Clone size appears in some rows only: once, few, many, or a class for an expanded clone.

J: TRBJ2-2; D: -; V: TRBV15; size: few; DNA: TGTGCCACCAGCCCAGGGGGGTCGGCCGGGGAGCTGTTTTTT; CDR3: CATSPGGSAGELFF
J: TRBJ1-6; D: -; V: TRBV10-3; size: -; DNA: TGTGCCATCAAGGGAGGGGGGAATTCACCCCTCCACTTT; CDR3: CAIKGGGNSPLHF
J: TRBJ2-7; D: -; V: TRBV14; size: -; DNA: TGTGCCAGCAGCCAGCGAGCCCGAGGGCCGCCCTACGAGCAGTACTTC; CDR3: CASSQRARGPPYEQYF
J: TRBJ1-5; D: -; V: TRBV6-1; size: few; DNA: TGTGCCAGCAGTGAGGAGACCAATCAGCCCCAGCATTTT; CDR3: CASSEETNQPQHF
J: TRBJ2-1; D: TRBD2; V: TRBV5-4; size: -; DNA: TGTGCCAGCAGCTTCGCTATAGCGGGAGGCCCCGGGGGAAGGAATGAGCAGTTCTTC; CDR3: CASSFAIAGGPGGRNEQFF
J: TRBJ2-7; D: TRBD2; V: TRBV7-9; size: -; DNA: TGTGCCAGCAGAGGGACTAGCGGGAAATACAACTCCTACGAGCAGTACTTC; CDR3: CASRGTSGKYNSYEQYF
J: TRBJ2-7; D: -; V: TRBV10-3; size: -; DNA: TGTGCCATCAGTGAGCCGTCAGGGACATCAAATTACGAGCAGTACTTC; CDR3: CAISEPSGTSNYEQYF
J: TRBJ2-2; D: -; V: TRBV5-4; size: -; DNA: TGTGCCAGCAGCCCGGCTCGACAGGGGGAGCTGTTTTTT; CDR3: CASSPARQGELFF
J: TRBJ2-5; D: TRBD1; V: TRBV7-9; size: -; DNA: TGTGCCAGCAGCCTAGGCGCCGGAGGACAGGGGCAAGAGACCCAGTACTTC; CDR3: CASSLGAGGQGQETQYF
J: TRBJ2-7; D: -; V: TRBV7-9; size: -; DNA: TGTTCCAGCAGCTTCCCGCAGGGGACCACCTACGAGCAGTACTTC; CDR3: CSSSFPQGTTYEQYF
J: TRBJ2-2; D: TRBD1; V: TRBV27; size: -; DNA: TGTGCCAGCAGCTTCCGGACAGGGTGGGAAAAAACCGGGGAGCTGTTTTTT; CDR3: CASSFRTGWEKTGELFF
J: TRBJ1-1; D: -; V: TRBV7-9; size: -; DNA: TGTGCCAGCAGCATAACAGGGAGGGACACTGAAGCTTTCTTT; CDR3: CASSITGRDTEAFF
J: TRBJ2-3; D: TRBD2; V: TRBV6-5; size: -; DNA: TGTGCCACCTCCTCCGGGGGGGATACGCAGTATTTT; CDR3: CATSSGGDTQYF
J: TRBJ1-2; D: -; V: TRBV19; size: -; DNA: TGTGCCAGTAGTCTCCAGGGGCAGGTGGTCGTCGGCTACACCTTC; CDR3: CASSLQGQVVVGYTF
J: TRBJ1-1; D: -; V: TRBV28; size: -; DNA: TGTGCCAGCTTCGTCCGGCTCCGCAGGGGCGACATGAACACTGAAGCTTTCTTT; CDR3: CASFVRLRRGDMNTEAFF
J: TRBJ2-1; D: -; V: TRBV7-9; size: -; DNA: TGTTCCAGCAGCTTAGTCAGGGGTCAGTTCTTC; CDR3: CSSSLVRGQFF
J: TRBJ1-2; D: TRBD1; V: TRBV5-1; size: -; DNA: TGCGCCAGCAGCGGGGGACAGACCCCTGATGTCTACACCTTC; CDR3: CASSGGQTPDVYTF
J: TRBJ1-2; D: -; V: TRBV27; size: -; DNA: TGTGCCAGCTTCTCCAGGGGAACCTATGGCTACACCTTC; CDR3: CASFSRGTYGYTF
J: TRBJ2-7; D: -; V: TRBV5-5; size: -; DNA: TGTGCCAGCAGCGCCGGAGGGCCGATGGAGCAGTACTTC; CDR3: CASSAGGPMEQYF
J: TRBJ2-5; D: TRBD2; V: TRBV27; size: -; DNA: TGTGCCAGCAGCTCCGGGCTAGCGGGAGGACAAGAGACCCAGTACTTC; CDR3: CASSSGLAGGQETQYF
J: TRBJ2-1; D: TRBD2; V: TRBV7-2; size: -; DNA: TGTGCCAGCAGCTTACACGGATTGAGCGCGGGAGGCTCCTACAATGAGCAGTTCTTC; CDR3: CASSLHGLSAGGSYNEQFF
J: TRBJ2-3; D: -; V: TRBV5-4; size: -; DNA: TGTGCCAGCAGCTTGGGCAGTAGCCCAGATACGCAGTATTTT; CDR3: CASSLGSSPDTQYF
J: TRBJ2-3; D: -; V: TRBV7-9; size: once; DNA: TGTGCCAGCGCCGGTGGTGGGCCGAGGGTGACAGATACGCAGTATTTT; CDR3: CASAGGGPRVTDTQYF
J: TRBJ1-4; D: -; V: TRBV4-1; size: -; DNA: TGCGCCAGCAGCCAAGAGACGAGGTTTCAGGGAAAACTGTTTTTT; CDR3: CASSQETRFQGKLFF
J: TRBJ2-7; D: TRBD2; V: TRBV19; size: -; DNA: TGTGCCAGTAGTCTTAGCGGGAGGTTCTACGAGCAGTACTTC; CDR3: CASSLSGRFYEQYF
J: TRBJ2-7; D: -; V: TRBV6-1; size: -; DNA: TGTGCCAGCAAGGCAGGAACTTCCTACGAGCAGTACTTC; CDR3: CASKAGTSYEQYF
J: TRBJ1-3; D: -; V: TRBV5-1; size: -; DNA: TGCGCCAGCAGCTTGACAGGGTCCGGAAACACCATATATTTT; CDR3: CASSLTGSGNTIYF
J: TRBJ2-5; D: -; V: TRBV10-3; size: -; DNA: TGTGCCATCGGGCCCCCTCAAGAGACCCAGTACTTC; CDR3: CAIGPPQETQYF
J: TRBJ2-6; D: -; V: TRBV27; size: -; DNA: TGTGCCAGCAGTTGGGGGGGACAGGAAAGCTCTGGGGCCAACGTCCTGACTTTC; CDR3: CASSWGGQESSGANVLTF
J: TRBJ1-5; D: -; V: TRBV21-1; size: once; DNA: TGTGCCAGCAGCGATGGGCAAAGACATCCCCAGCCCCAGCATTTT; CDR3: CASSDGQRHPQPQHF
J: TRBJ2-1; D: -; V: TRBV28; size: -; DNA: TGTGCCAGCAGTCCACTGACAGACTACAATGAGCAGTTCTTC; CDR3: CASSPLTDYNEQFF
J: TRBJ1-2; D: TRBD1; V: TRBV7-9; size: -; DNA: TGTGCCAGCAGCTTAGCGGACAGGCAGGGCTATGGCTACACCTTC; CDR3: CASSLADRQGYGYTF
J: TRBJ1-5; D: -; V: TRBV25-1; size: -; DNA: TGTGCCAGCAGTGACAGAACGTCAGGGATACCTCAGCCCCAGCATTTT; CDR3: CASSDRTSGIPQPQHF